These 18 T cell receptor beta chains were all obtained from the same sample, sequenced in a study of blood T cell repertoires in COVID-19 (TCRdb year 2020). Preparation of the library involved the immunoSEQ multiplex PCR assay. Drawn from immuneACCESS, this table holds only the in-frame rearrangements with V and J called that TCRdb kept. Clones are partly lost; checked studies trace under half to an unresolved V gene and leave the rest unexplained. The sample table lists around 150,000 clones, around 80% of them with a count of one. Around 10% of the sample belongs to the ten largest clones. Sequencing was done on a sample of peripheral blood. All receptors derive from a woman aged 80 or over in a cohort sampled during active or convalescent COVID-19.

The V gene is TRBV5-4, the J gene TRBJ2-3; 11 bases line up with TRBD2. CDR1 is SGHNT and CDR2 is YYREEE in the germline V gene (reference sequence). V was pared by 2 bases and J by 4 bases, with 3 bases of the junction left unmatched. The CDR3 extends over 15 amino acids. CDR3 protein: CASSFSGGAPDTQYF. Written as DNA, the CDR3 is TGTGCCAGCAGCTTTAGCGGGGGGGCCCCAGATACGCAGTATTTT.

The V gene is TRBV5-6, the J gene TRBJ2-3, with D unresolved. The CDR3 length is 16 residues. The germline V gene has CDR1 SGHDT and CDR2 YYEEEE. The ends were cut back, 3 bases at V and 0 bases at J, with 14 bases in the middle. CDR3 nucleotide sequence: TGTGCCAGCAGCTCGCCACGACATCCCAGCACAGATACGCAGTATTTT. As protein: CASSSPRHPSTDTQYF.

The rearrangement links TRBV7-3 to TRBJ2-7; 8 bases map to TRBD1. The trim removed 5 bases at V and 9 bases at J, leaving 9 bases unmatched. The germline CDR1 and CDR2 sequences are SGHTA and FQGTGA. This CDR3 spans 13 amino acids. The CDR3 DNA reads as TGTGCCAGCAGCCCGGGACAGGCCTTAAGGCAGTACTTC. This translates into CASSPGQALRQYF.

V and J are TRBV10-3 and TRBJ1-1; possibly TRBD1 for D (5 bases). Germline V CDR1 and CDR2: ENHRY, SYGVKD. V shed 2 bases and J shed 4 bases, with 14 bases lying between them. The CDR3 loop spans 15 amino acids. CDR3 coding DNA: TGTGCCATCAGTGAGCCAGACCTGGGGGGCACTGAAGCTTTCTTT. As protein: CAISEPDLGGTEAFF.

In DNA, the CDR3 is TGTGCCAGCAGCTTAGGACAGTCCGATGAGCAGTTCTTC. Translation: CASSLGQSDEQFF. The rearrangement uses TRBV5-4 and TRBJ2-1, with D possibly TRBD1 on 6 matching bases. This CDR3 spans 13 amino acids. V dropped 2 bases and J dropped 8 bases, with 11 bases sitting between them. CDR1 and CDR2 (germline): SGHNT, YYREEE (reference sequence).

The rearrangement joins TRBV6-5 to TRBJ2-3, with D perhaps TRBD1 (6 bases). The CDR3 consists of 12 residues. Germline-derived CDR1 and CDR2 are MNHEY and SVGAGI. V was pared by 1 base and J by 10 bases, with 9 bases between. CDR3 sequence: CASSYFQGPQYF. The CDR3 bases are TGTGCCAGCAGTTACTTCCAGGGGCCGCAGTATTTT.

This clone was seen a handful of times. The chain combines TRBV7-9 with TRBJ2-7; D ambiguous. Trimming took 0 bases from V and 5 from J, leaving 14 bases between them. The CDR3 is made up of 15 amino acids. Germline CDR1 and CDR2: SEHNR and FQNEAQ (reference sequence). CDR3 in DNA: TGTGCCAGCAGCTTAGCGCCATACATGAGGAACGAGCAGTACTTC. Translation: CASSLAPYMRNEQYF.

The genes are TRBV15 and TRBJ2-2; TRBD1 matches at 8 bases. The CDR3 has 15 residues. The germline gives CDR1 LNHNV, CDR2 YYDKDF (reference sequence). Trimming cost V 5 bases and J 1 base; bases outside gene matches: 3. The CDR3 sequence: CATSPGTGNTGELFF. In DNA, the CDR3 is TGTGCCACCAGCCCCGGGACAGGGAACACCGGGGAGCTGTTTTTT.

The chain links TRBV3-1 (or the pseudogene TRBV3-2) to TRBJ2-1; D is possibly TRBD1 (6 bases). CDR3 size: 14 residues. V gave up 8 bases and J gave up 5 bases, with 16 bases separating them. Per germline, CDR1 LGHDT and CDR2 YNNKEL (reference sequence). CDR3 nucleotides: TGTGCCAGCTCAACCGGGACACTTAACAATGAGCAGTTCTTC. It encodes CASSTGTLNNEQFF.

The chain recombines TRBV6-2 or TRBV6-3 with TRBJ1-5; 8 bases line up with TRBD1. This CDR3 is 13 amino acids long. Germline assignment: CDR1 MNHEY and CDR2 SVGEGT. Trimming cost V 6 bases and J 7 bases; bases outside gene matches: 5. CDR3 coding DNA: TGTGCCAGCAGCCGACAGGGGTGGCAGCCCCAGCATTTT. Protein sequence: CASSRQGWQPQHF.

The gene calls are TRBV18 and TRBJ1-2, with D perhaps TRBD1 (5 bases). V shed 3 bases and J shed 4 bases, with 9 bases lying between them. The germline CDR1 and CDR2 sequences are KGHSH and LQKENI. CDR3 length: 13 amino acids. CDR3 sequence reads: CASSPAGGYGYTF. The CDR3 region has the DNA TGTGCCAGCTCACCCGCCGGGGGCTATGGCTACACCTTC.

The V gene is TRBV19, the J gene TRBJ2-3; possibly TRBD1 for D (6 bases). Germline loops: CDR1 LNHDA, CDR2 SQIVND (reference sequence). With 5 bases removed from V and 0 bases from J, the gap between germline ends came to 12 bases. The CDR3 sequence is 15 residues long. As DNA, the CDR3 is TGTGCCAGTAGTGGTGACAGGAGGAGCACAGATACGCAGTATTTT. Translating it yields CASSGDRRSTDTQYF.

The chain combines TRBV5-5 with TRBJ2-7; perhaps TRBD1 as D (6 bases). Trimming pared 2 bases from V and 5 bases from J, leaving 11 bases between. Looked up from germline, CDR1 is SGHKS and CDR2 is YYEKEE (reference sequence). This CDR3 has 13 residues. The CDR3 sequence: CASSLQGIDEQYF. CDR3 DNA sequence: TGTGCCAGCAGCTTACAGGGTATCGACGAGCAGTACTTC.

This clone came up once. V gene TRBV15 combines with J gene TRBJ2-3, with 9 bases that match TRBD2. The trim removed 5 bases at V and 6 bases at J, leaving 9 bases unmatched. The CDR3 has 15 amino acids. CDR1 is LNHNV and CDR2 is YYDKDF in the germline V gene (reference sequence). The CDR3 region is CATSPPYAGGDTQYF. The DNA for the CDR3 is TGTGCCACCAGCCCCCCGTACGCGGGGGGGGATACGCAGTATTTT.

In nucleotides, the CDR3 is TGTGCCAGCAGAGTCCGGGGAAAAGCTTTCTTT. As protein: CASRVRGKAFF. The chain recombines TRBV6-5 with TRBJ1-1; no clear D gene. CDR1 is MNHEY and CDR2 is SVGAGI in the germline V gene. V gave up 6 bases and J gave up 9 bases, with 11 bases separating them. This CDR3 spans 11 amino acids.

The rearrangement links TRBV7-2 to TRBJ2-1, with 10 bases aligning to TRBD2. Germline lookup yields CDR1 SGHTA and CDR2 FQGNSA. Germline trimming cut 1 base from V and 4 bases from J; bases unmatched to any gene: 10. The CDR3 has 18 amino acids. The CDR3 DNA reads TGTGCCAGCAGCTTAGAGGCTAGCGGGGGCCGAAGATACAATGAGCAGTTCTTC. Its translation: CASSLEASGGRRYNEQFF.

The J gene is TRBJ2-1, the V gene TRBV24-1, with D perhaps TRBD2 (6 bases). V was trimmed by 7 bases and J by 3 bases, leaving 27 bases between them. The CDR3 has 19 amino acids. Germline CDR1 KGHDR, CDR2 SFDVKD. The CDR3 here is CATRHRTYQTGLSYNEQFF. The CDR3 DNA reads TGTGCCACCAGACACCGTACTTATCAAACGGGACTTAGCTACAATGAGCAGTTCTTC.

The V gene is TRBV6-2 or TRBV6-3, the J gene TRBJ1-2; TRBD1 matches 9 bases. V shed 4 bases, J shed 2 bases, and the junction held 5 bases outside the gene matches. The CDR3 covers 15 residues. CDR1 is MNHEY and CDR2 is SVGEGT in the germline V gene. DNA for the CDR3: TGTGCCAGCAGTTCCCCGGGACAGGGAAACTATGGCTACACCTTC. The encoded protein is CASSSPGQGNYGYTF.